These T cell receptor beta chains were read from a single sample in a study of PD-1 blockade in classical Hodgkin lymphoma. Libraries were prepared by immunoSEQ multiplex PCR; TCRdb keeps only in-frame clonotypes and omits some of them. There are just under 65,000 clones in the sample; 91% occur only once, and about 9.3% lies in the top ten. The input for sequencing was peripheral blood mononuclear cells (PBMCs), taken before the fourth cycle of nivolumab. The receptors here all came from a human donor with classical Hodgkin lymphoma. CDR3s include the opening cysteine and the closing phenylalanine or tryptophan. Fields, in order: clone size, D gene, J gene, V gene, CDR3 DNA, CDR3 protein. The D gene is left open where the match is weak. Some rows mark clone size as missing; the rest say once, few, many or name a class of expanded clone.

clone_size: NA; d_call: NA; j_call: TRBJ1-2; v_call: TRBV20-1; cdr3_nt: TGCAGTGCTAGGGGGCCACGTGGCTACACCTTC; cdr3_aa: CSARGPRGYTF
clone_size: NA; d_call: NA; j_call: TRBJ1-3; v_call: TRBV6-5; cdr3_nt: TGTGCCAGCAGTTACTCGAAGTCCGCTCCCGGAAACACCATATATTTT; cdr3_aa: CASSYSKSAPGNTIYF
clone_size: NA; d_call: NA; j_call: TRBJ1-4; v_call: TRBV30; cdr3_nt: TGTGCCTGGAGTAAAACAGGGTCCGAAGAAAAACTGTTTTTT; cdr3_aa: CAWSKTGSEEKLFF
clone_size: once; d_call: TRBD1; j_call: TRBJ1-2; v_call: TRBV19; cdr3_nt: TGTGCCAGTAGTATGGCCGACAGGGACCCCTATGGCTACACCTTC; cdr3_aa: CASSMADRDPYGYTF
clone_size: NA; d_call: TRBD1; j_call: TRBJ1-2; v_call: TRBV5-4; cdr3_nt: TGTGCCAGCAGATCCGGGACAGATTATGGCTACACCTTC; cdr3_aa: CASRSGTDYGYTF
clone_size: NA; d_call: TRBD2; j_call: TRBJ2-3; v_call: TRBV5-6; cdr3_nt: TGTGCCAGCAGCTTCCCAGCGGGGGGGCCAAGTACGCAGTATTTT; cdr3_aa: CASSFPAGGPSTQYF
clone_size: NA; d_call: NA; j_call: TRBJ1-1; v_call: TRBV10-3; cdr3_nt: TGTGCCATCACTTCAGGGGTCAGTGACACTGAAGCTTTCTTT; cdr3_aa: CAITSGVSDTEAFF
clone_size: NA; d_call: NA; j_call: TRBJ2-7; v_call: TRBV13; cdr3_nt: TGTGCCAGCAGCTTAGAAATTTGGGGCGAGCAGTACTTC; cdr3_aa: CASSLEIWGEQYF
clone_size: NA; d_call: TRBD2; j_call: TRBJ2-1; v_call: TRBV7-8; cdr3_nt: TGTGCCAGCAGCCCCCGGACTAGCGGGGGGCCCTACAATGAGCAGTTCTTC; cdr3_aa: CASSPRTSGGPYNEQFF
clone_size: NA; d_call: TRBD2; j_call: TRBJ2-7; v_call: TRBV5-1; cdr3_nt: TGCGCCAGCAGCTTATTGACTAGCGGGGGGTCCCAGGCCTACGAGCAGTACTTC; cdr3_aa: CASSLLTSGGSQAYEQYF
clone_size: NA; d_call: NA; j_call: TRBJ1-5; v_call: TRBV10-2; cdr3_nt: TGCGCCAGCAGTGACTCAGGGCAGCCCCAGCATTTT; cdr3_aa: CASSDSGQPQHF
clone_size: NA; d_call: TRBD2; j_call: TRBJ2-1; v_call: TRBV5-1; cdr3_nt: TGCGCCAGCAGCTTGTCCCTAGCGGAATACAATGAGCAGTTCTTC; cdr3_aa: CASSLSLAEYNEQFF
clone_size: NA; d_call: NA; j_call: TRBJ2-2; v_call: TRBV29-1; cdr3_nt: TGCAGCGTTGCAGGGATCATGGTGGGGGAGCTGTTTTTT; cdr3_aa: CSVAGIMVGELFF
clone_size: NA; d_call: NA; j_call: TRBJ2-3; v_call: TRBV19; cdr3_nt: TGTGCCAGTAGTATCGCATTTAGGGGAACAGATACGCAGTATTTT; cdr3_aa: CASSIAFRGTDTQYF
clone_size: NA; d_call: NA; j_call: TRBJ2-2; v_call: TRBV27; cdr3_nt: TGTGCCAGCAGTAGCACCGGGGAGCTGTTTTTT; cdr3_aa: CASSSTGELFF
clone_size: NA; d_call: TRBD1; j_call: TRBJ1-1; v_call: TRBV19; cdr3_nt: TGTGCCAGTAGTACGGGGACAGGGGCGGCTTTCTTT; cdr3_aa: CASSTGTGAAFF
clone_size: NA; d_call: TRBD2; j_call: TRBJ2-2; v_call: TRBV5-1; cdr3_nt: TGCGCCAGCAGGGTGGCGGGGGTCAACACCGGGGAGCTGTTTTTT; cdr3_aa: CASRVAGVNTGELFF
clone_size: NA; d_call: TRBD1; j_call: TRBJ2-7; v_call: TRBV2; cdr3_nt: TGTGCCAGGCGGGACAGGGACGAAGAGCAGTACTTC; cdr3_aa: CARRDRDEEQYF
clone_size: NA; d_call: NA; j_call: TRBJ2-7; v_call: TRBV6-5; cdr3_nt: TGTGCCAGCAGTTACTCATGGGGGCCTACCTCCTACGAGCAGTACTTC; cdr3_aa: CASSYSWGPTSYEQYF
clone_size: NA; d_call: TRBD2; j_call: TRBJ2-5; v_call: TRBV7-9; cdr3_nt: TGTGCCAGCAGCTCCCGACTAGCGGGGGATCAAGAGACCCAGTACTTC; cdr3_aa: CASSSRLAGDQETQYF
clone_size: NA; d_call: NA; j_call: TRBJ2-2; v_call: TRBV4-1; cdr3_nt: TGCGCCAGCAGCCGTCGTAAGGCATCGGAATCGAACACCGGGGAGCTGTTTTTT; cdr3_aa: CASSRRKASESNTGELFF
clone_size: NA; d_call: NA; j_call: TRBJ1-2; v_call: TRBV9; cdr3_nt: TGTGCCAGCAGCTTAAATAACTATGGCTACACCTTC; cdr3_aa: CASSLNNYGYTF
clone_size: NA; d_call: NA; j_call: TRBJ1-3; v_call: TRBV20-1; cdr3_nt: TGCAGTGCCAACTCTGGAAACACCATATATTTT; cdr3_aa: CSANSGNTIYF
clone_size: NA; d_call: TRBD1; j_call: TRBJ1-6; v_call: TRBV14; cdr3_nt: TGTGCCAGCAGCCAAGTTCGACAGGGAAGTTCACCCCTCCACTTT; cdr3_aa: CASSQVRQGSSPLHF
clone_size: NA; d_call: NA; j_call: TRBJ1-3; v_call: TRBV27; cdr3_nt: TGTGCCAGCAGTTTCCCACCTCAAGACGGACTTTCTGGAAACACCATATATTTT; cdr3_aa: CASSFPPQDGLSGNTIYF
clone_size: NA; d_call: TRBD1; j_call: TRBJ1-2; v_call: TRBV19; cdr3_nt: TGTGCCAGTAGTACGGACAGGACCTCATATGGCTACACCTTC; cdr3_aa: CASSTDRTSYGYTF
clone_size: NA; d_call: TRBD2; j_call: TRBJ2-5; v_call: TRBV6-1; cdr3_nt: TGTGCCAGCAGGGAAAGACTAGCGGGGGGACGGAAAGAGACCCAGTACTTC; cdr3_aa: CASRERLAGGRKETQYF
clone_size: NA; d_call: NA; j_call: TRBJ2-4; v_call: TRBV7-9; cdr3_nt: TGTGCCAGCAGCAAATTCTTCGTGGGGGCCAAAAACATTCAGTACTTC; cdr3_aa: CASSKFFVGAKNIQYF
clone_size: NA; d_call: NA; j_call: TRBJ2-1; v_call: TRBV7-6; cdr3_nt: TGTGCCAGCAGCCCCGGGGGCTCCTACAATGAGCAGTTCTTC; cdr3_aa: CASSPGGSYNEQFF
clone_size: NA; d_call: NA; j_call: TRBJ1-3; v_call: TRBV18; cdr3_nt: TGTGCCAGCTCCTTACAGGGTACATTCTCTGGAAACACCATATATTTT; cdr3_aa: CASSLQGTFSGNTIYF
clone_size: NA; d_call: TRBD2; j_call: TRBJ2-1; v_call: TRBV9; cdr3_nt: TGTGCCAGCAGCTTAACTAGCGGGGGGCCCTGGGGAGGTGAGCAGTTCTTC; cdr3_aa: CASSLTSGGPWGGEQFF
clone_size: NA; d_call: NA; j_call: TRBJ2-2; v_call: TRBV5-1; cdr3_nt: TGCGCCAGCAGCTTTGGAGGGGAGCTGTTTTTT; cdr3_aa: CASSFGGELFF
clone_size: few; d_call: NA; j_call: TRBJ2-7; v_call: TRBV11-2; cdr3_nt: TGTGCCAGCACCACTAAGAGAACCTACGAGCAGTACTTC; cdr3_aa: CASTTKRTYEQYF
clone_size: NA; d_call: NA; j_call: TRBJ2-7; v_call: TRBV27; cdr3_nt: TGTGCCAGCAGCCAGTCGGGGGCTCCGGCCTACGAGCAGTACTTC; cdr3_aa: CASSQSGAPAYEQYF
clone_size: NA; d_call: TRBD1; j_call: TRBJ1-6; v_call: TRBV30; cdr3_nt: TGTGCCCGCGGGACAGGGGATTCACCCCTCCACTTT; cdr3_aa: CARGTGDSPLHF
clone_size: NA; d_call: NA; j_call: TRBJ2-7; v_call: TRBV13; cdr3_nt: TGTGCCAGCAGCTTCGGGGGATCTGGCGAGCAGTACTTC; cdr3_aa: CASSFGGSGEQYF